These 17 T cell receptor beta chains share one sample of origin, sequenced in a study of Ad26.COV2.S vaccination and SARS-CoV-2 variants. Clones were read by immunoSEQ multiplex PCR, and TCRdb kept only the in-frame ones, dropping some. In the table there are about 440,000 clones, 90% of which are singletons. Treatment denoted: 15 to 20 received Ad26.COV2.S at low or high dose, single or two shots; roughly 5 received placebo; per-sample allocation not given. Samples analyzed were those drawn on day 63 after the first vaccine or placebo injection. The sequenced sample was peripheral blood, obtained in a trial of Ad26.COV2.S vaccine versus placebo. The receptor source for this set is a person aged 18-65 years who received the Ad26.COV2.S COVID-19 vaccine or a placebo.

DNA of the CDR3: TGTGCCAGCAGTAGGGCCAATTCTACGGATACGCAGTATTTT. Translating gives CASSRANSTDTQYF. V usage is TRBV25-1 and J usage is TRBJ2-3; D remains ambiguous. Germline lookup yields CDR1 MGHDK and CDR2 SYGVNS. Deletions cut 5 bases from V and 6 bases from J, with 15 bases between. The CDR3 consists of 14 residues.

The V gene is TRBV12-3 or TRBV12-4, the J gene TRBJ1-2; the D is unclear. CDR3 length equals 13 residues. The V gene lost 5 bases and the J gene lost 3 bases, with 10 bases spanning the gap. CDR3 nucleotide sequence: TGTGCCAGCAGTAGGCCGGGAGACTATGGCTACACCTTC. Its protein product is CASSRPGDYGYTF.

V is TRBV12-5 and J is TRBJ2-1, with 12 bases identical to TRBD2. Germline CDR1 and CDR2: LGHNT and FRNRAP. The CDR3 has 15 amino acids. V shed 2 bases, J shed 7 bases, and the junction held 3 bases outside the gene matches. Here the CDR3 DNA reads TGTGCTAGTGGTTTGTGGGGGACTAGCGGGAATGAGCAGTTCTTC. Its protein is CASGLWGTSGNEQFF. Full variable domain (rest looked up from reference TRBV12-5 and TRBJ2-1): DARVTQTPRHKVTEMGQEVTMRCQPILGHNTVFWYRQTMMQGLELLAYFRNRAPLDDSGMPKDRFSAEMPDATLATLKIQPSEPRDSAVYFCASGLWGTSGNEQFFGPGTRLTVL.

CDR3 in amino acids: CASTFYSSGANVLTF. CDR3 DNA: TGTGCCAGCACCTTTTATAGCTCTGGGGCCAACGTCCTGACTTTC. The chain uses TRBV28 and TRBJ2-6; D remains ambiguous. The ends were cut back, 7 bases at V and 0 bases at J, with 10 bases in the middle. The CDR3 contains 15 residues. Germline V lookup: CDR1 MDHEN, CDR2 SYDVKM.

The CDR3 here is CASKSGVGDSYNEQFF. The CDR3 nucleotides are TGTGCCAGTAAATCAGGGGTGGGAGACTCCTACAATGAGCAGTTCTTC. The chain is built from TRBV19 and TRBJ2-1; weak D call: TRBD1 (6 bases). The V end was cut by 7 bases, the J end by 0 bases, with 16 bases between. This CDR3 contains 16 residues. From germline, CDR1 is LNHDA and CDR2 SQIVND (reference sequence).

This rearrangement joins TRBV12-3 or TRBV12-4 to TRBJ1-5; the match to TRBD1 covers 7 bases. The V gene end was trimmed by 3 bases and the J gene end by 11 bases; junction bases not matched to a gene: 4. The CDR3 covers 12 residues. The CDR3 DNA follows: TGTGCCAGCAGTTTTAGACAGGGAACCCAGCATTTT. Protein sequence: CASSFRQGTQHF.

The V call is TRBV19, the J call TRBJ2-7; D is perhaps TRBD1 (6 bases). Trimming pared 4 bases from V and 7 bases from J, leaving 23 bases between. Germline lookup yields CDR1 LNHDA and CDR2 SQIVND (reference sequence). This CDR3 spans 16 amino acids. This CDR3 is CASSKPSGTRIDEQYF. In DNA, the CDR3 is TGTGCCAGTAGTAAACCCTCCGGGACAAGAATCGATGAGCAGTACTTC. Together with reference TRBV19 and TRBJ2-7, the CDR3 gives the full variable domain: DGGITQSPKYLFRKEGQNVTLSCEQNLNHDAMYWYRQDPGQGLRLIYYSQIVNDFQKGDIAEGYSVSREKKESFPLTVTSAQKNPTAFYLCASSKPSGTRIDEQYFGPGTRLTVT.

The CDR3 spells CASSLLGGSTGELFF. The CDR3 DNA follows: TGTGCCAGCAGCTTATTAGGCGGGAGCACCGGGGAGCTGTTTTTT. The V and J genes are TRBV7-2 and TRBJ2-2, with 7 bases aligning to TRBD2. The V and J ends lost 2 bases and 4 bases, in that order; junction bases with no gene match: 4. CDR1 is SGHTA, CDR2 FQGNSA, per germline. The CDR3 extends over 15 amino acids. The entire variable domain, with the rest obtained from reference TRBV7-2 and TRBJ2-2, is as follows: GAGVSQSPSNKVTEKGKDVELRCDPISGHTALYWYRQSLGQGLEFLIYFQGNSAPDKSGLPSDRFSAERTGGSVSTLTIQRTQQEDSAVYLCASSLLGGSTGELFFGEGSRLTVL.

The chain employs TRBV7-6 and TRBJ2-1, with 8 bases lining up with TRBD2. Germline CDR1 SGHVS, CDR2 FNYEAQ. The CDR3 contains 15 residues. V shed 1 base and J 7 bases; nucleotides not matched to a gene: 6. The CDR3, as DNA: TGTGCCAGCAGCTTAGGAGCGGGAGAGTATAATGAGCAGTTCTTC. Translated: CASSLGAGEYNEQFF.

This chain uses TRBV9 with TRBJ2-3; the match to TRBD1 covers 12 bases. Trimming took 0 bases from V and 6 from J; bases not matched to a gene: 5. There are 16 residues in the CDR3. Looked up from germline, CDR1 is SGDLS and CDR2 is YYNGEE. CDR3 in amino acids: CASSVVGQGAGDTQYF. The CDR3 DNA follows: TGTGCCAGCAGCGTAGTGGGACAGGGGGCAGGGGATACGCAGTATTTT.

The rearrangement joins TRBV2 to TRBJ2-2; D ambiguous. This CDR3 region has 16 residues. V was shortened by 1 base and J by 1 base, with 10 bases between the two germline ends. CDR1 SNHLY and CDR2 FYNNEI come from the germline V gene. CDR3 coding DNA: TGTGCCAGCAGTGAAGTAGACTGGGGGAACACCGGGGAGCTGTTTTTT. Protein sequence: CASSEVDWGNTGELFF.

This chain joins TRBV10-3 and TRBJ2-2; TRBD2 agrees at 8 bases. CDR1 and CDR2 (germline): ENHRY, SYGVKD. With 8 bases clipped from V and 3 bases from J, the junction kept 2 bases outside the gene matches. The CDR3 runs 13 residues. The chain's CDR3 is CAISGLDTGELFF. The CDR3 nucleotides read TGTGCCATCTCGGGACTAGACACCGGGGAGCTGTTTTTT.

The gene calls are TRBV9 and TRBJ2-6, with D unresolved. In germline, CDR1 is SGDLS, CDR2 YYNGEE. V shed 1 base and J shed 0 bases, with 14 bases lying between them. The CDR3 consists of 18 residues. The CDR3 bases are TGTGCCAGCAGCGTAATGGGCTCACCGACCTCTGGGGCCAACGTCCTGACTTTC. Its protein is CASSVMGSPTSGANVLTF.

The chain combines TRBV28 with TRBJ2-1, with 8 bases that match TRBD1. Germline assignment: CDR1 MDHEN and CDR2 SYDVKM. This CDR3 is built from 16 residues. Trimming took 5 bases from V and 4 from J; bases not matched to a gene: 10. Here the CDR3 reads CASSPGQGAGYNEQFF. The DNA of the CDR3 is TGTGCCAGCAGTCCAGGTCAGGGGGCCGGATACAATGAGCAGTTCTTC.

V and J are TRBV7-6 and TRBJ1-6; D perhaps matches TRBD1 (6 bases). CDR3 length: 16 residues. Germline V gives CDR1 SGHVS, CDR2 FNYEAQ. The V end lost 1 base, the J end lost 8 bases, and 15 bases lay between the germline ends. Here the CDR3 reads CASSLVKGRGDSPLHF. The CDR3 coding sequence is TGTGCCAGCAGCTTAGTCAAGGGCAGGGGAGATTCACCCCTCCACTTT. The full variable domain, in which reference TRBV7-6 and TRBJ1-6 provide the parts outside the CDR3, is GAGVSQSPRYKVTKRGQDVALRCDPISGHVSLYWYRQALGQGPEFLTYFNYEAQQDKSGLPNDRFSAERPEGSISTLTIQRTEQRDSAMYRCASSLVKGRGDSPLHFGNGTRLTVT.

In this sample, this clone turned up once. The V call is TRBV28, the J call TRBJ2-2, with D uncertain. Looked up from germline, CDR1 is MDHEN and CDR2 is SYDVKM. The CDR3 runs to 13 residues. V was shortened by 7 bases and J by 3 bases, with 9 bases between the two germline ends. CDR3 coding DNA: TGTGCCAGCAACCGACACGACACCGGGGAGCTGTTTTTT. Amino acids: CASNRHDTGELFF.

This clone was counted many times. Other nucleotide sequences from this sample produce the same CDR3. This chain links TRBV5-1 with TRBJ1-6; TRBD1 is a possible D gene (5 bases). The germline gives CDR1 SGHRS, CDR2 YFSETQ. This CDR3 spans 15 amino acids. V lost 0 bases and J lost 7, with 11 bases in between. CDR3 protein: CASSLAGGENSPLHF. The CDR3 DNA is TGCGCCAGCAGCTTGGCCGGGGGGGAGAATTCACCCCTCCACTTT.